This TCR beta chain was identified during a study of identical twins. Study outcomes and limitations: Insertions were reduced in abundant cord blood beta clonotypes but not in memory repertoires. Invariant T cells like MAIT and iNKT could partly confound the zero-insertion analyses.

A few counts support this clonotype. The antigen is undetermined. Germline V CDR1 and CDR2: LGHDT, YNNKEL (reference sequence). Trimming removed 0 bases at V and 5 bases at J, with 13 bases between. The CDR3 runs 15 residues. Template switching added a universal primer binding site, and final cDNA carried unique molecular identifiers. TCRdb ran MiXCR on the 5' RACE reads and lists one entry per CDR3 protein. The repertoire has 1.5 million to 2 million distinct CDR3 sequences, 32% of them found once; the top ten carry 0.25% to 0.3%. The chain uses TRBV3-1 and TRBJ2-5, with D possibly TRBD2 on 5 matching bases. This receptor was identified in a newborn girl in good health. The sample taken for sequencing was cord blood. CDR3 sequence (DNA): TGTGCCAGCAGCCAAGAAGTAGCGCGTGAGGAGACCCAGTACTTC. Translating it yields CASSQEVAREETQYF.